This TCR beta chain came from a study of metastatic and nonmetastatic thyroid tumors. Overall study context: Comparison of repertoires was carried out across blood and tumor or nodule tissue from malignant and benign thyroid patients. Overall study results and limits: Benign nodules were reported to have significantly lower TCR beta diversity than malignant thyroid tumors, in blood and tumor.

This clone occurred a few times. Its matching antigen is unknown. The germline gene is not matched at one end of the junction; a read error may be the cause. Authors' methods: The study took CDR3 differences across clinicopathological groups and made a distant-metastasis classifier for papillary thyroid cancer from them. TCRdb reanalyzed the PCR reads with MiXCR. The authors' filters were not applied to this entry. The sample consists of some 15,000 clones, 33% of them appearing once. The CDR3 runs 13 residues. All patients were untreated before thyroid surgery. This clonotype was sampled from a male donor with papillary thyroid cancer or a benign thyroid nodule (not recorded which). Some clones in this sample may be carry-over from other donors' samples. Sample: tumor tissue. The chain combines TRBV12-3 or TRBV12-4 with TRBJ1-1; the D is unclear. As DNA, the CDR3 is TGTGTCAGCAGTTTAGGGCCGAACACTGAAGCTTTCTTT. This codes for CVSSLGPNTEAFF.